The 12 T cell receptor delta chains below all came from one sample that was sequenced in a study of γδ T cells in repeated Plasmodium falciparum infection. Bulk repertoires came from Vgamma9/Vdelta2+ or Vdelta2-negative gammadelta T cells flow-sorted from PBMC. TCRdb re-processed the multiplex PCR reads using CATT. This sample has more than 70,000 delta-chain clones, with approximately 0.92% found just once. Specimen: gamma-delta T cells from blood. The source of these receptors is a pool of human donors (malaria-infected and uninfected, not separated).

Of note for this clone: The protein recorded in TCRdb matches a much larger clone and deviates from this DNA's translation at residue 3, suggesting a read error; the protein here is obtained by translating the DNA. V is TRDV2 and J is TRDJ1; TRDD3 agrees at 7 bases. Because TCRdb records no J gene, it was assigned here through a match of the DNA to germline. Germline CDR1 reads GEAIGNYY; CDR2 reads EKD. This CDR3 has 15 residues. CDR3 residues: CARDTGGDKGDKLIF. CDR3 nucleotides: TGTGCCCGTGACACCGGAGGGGATAAGGGCGATAAACTCATCTTT.

For this clone: It is likely a read error: a sequence one base away is far more abundant. This sample includes further DNA sequences coding for the same CDR3. The chain carries TRDV1 and TRDJ1; 8 bases fit TRDD3. The germline gives CDR1 TSWWSYY, CDR2 QGS. The CDR3 consists of 19 residues. The CDR3 DNA reads as TGTGCTCTTGGGAAACTCCCCCTCCTCCCACTGGGGATACCCGATAAACTCATCTTT. This translates into CALGKLPLLPLGIPDKLIF.

This clone was detected a few times. TCRdb lists the protein of a much larger clone for this DNA, which differs at residue 7, so this is likely a read error; the protein given here is translated from the DNA itself. This sequence joins TRDV2 and TRDJ1, with 8 positions matching TRDD3. Germline matching of the DNA provided the J gene here, since TCRdb leaves it blank. Germline V gene data show CDR1 as GEAIGNYY and CDR2 as EKD. V lost 7 bases to trimming and J lost 2 bases; unmatched junction nucleotides: 20. CDR3 length: 18 residues. This CDR3 is CACYHGAGGPTGTDKLIF. CDR3 coding DNA: TGTGCCTGCTACCACGGGGCTGGGGGACCTACAGGGACCGATAAACTCATCTTT.

This clone was seen repeatedly, ten times or more. This likely traces to a read error, being one base from a far larger clone. This sample also contains other DNA sequences that code for the same CDR3. This chain uses TRDV1 with TRDJ2; a possible D gene is TRDD3 (6 bases). V was cut by 3 bases and J by 8 bases, with 22 bases left in between. Per the germline V gene, CDR1 is TSWWSYY and CDR2 is QGS. This CDR3 has 17 amino acids. The CDR3 DNA is TGTGCTCTTGGGGACATTAATTCGGGGATCAGGACGGCACAACTCTTCTTT. Translation gives CALGDINSGIRTAQLFF.

Points on this clone: The protein given by TCRdb reflects a much larger clone and differs at residue 6 from this DNA's translation, likely from a read error; the protein shown is the DNA's translation. The V gene is TRDV2, the J gene TRDJ1, with 11 bases matching TRDD3. TCRdb is silent on the J gene; assignment here came from matching the DNA to germline. This CDR3 region has 18 residues. Per germline, CDR1 GEAIGNYY and CDR2 EKD. V gave up 1 base and J gave up 5 bases; unmatched junction bases: 14. CDR3 sequence reads: CACDTAFGGYARSDKLIF. DNA of the CDR3: TGTGCCTGTGACACGGCATTTGGGGGATACGCTCGGAGTGATAAACTCATCTTT.

The table lists this clone with many counts. The TCRdb protein comes from a much larger clone and disagrees with this DNA's translation at residue 6, likely due to a read error; the protein given here is derived from the DNA. The genes are TRDV2 and TRDJ1, with 9 bases lining up with TRDD3. TCRdb records no J gene; here it was assigned by comparing the DNA to germline. J gave up 0 bases and V 0 bases, and 13 bases lay outside the gene matches. This CDR3 has 19 residues. Germline-derived CDR1 and CDR2 are GEAIGNYY and EKD. CDR3 amino acids: CACDTAGTGGPKYTDKLIF. CDR3 DNA sequence: TGTGCCTGTGACACCGCTGGTACTGGGGGACCAAAGTACACCGATAAACTCATCTTT.

By sample fraction, this clone is medium-sized (0.01 to 0.1%). This sample includes further DNA sequences coding for the same CDR3. The chain couples TRDV1 to TRDJ1; 9 nucleotides align to TRDD3. CDR3 length: 15 residues. Germline V gene lookup returns CDR1 TSWWSYY and CDR2 QGS. V lost 4 bases to trimming and J lost 7 bases; unmatched junction nucleotides: 10. The CDR3 coding sequence is TGTGCTCTTGGGGTTAGAATTACTGGGGGAGGTAAACTCATCTTT. Protein: CALGVRITGGGKLIF.

A few counts support this clone. The TCRdb record carries a much larger clone's protein, which differs from this DNA's translation at residue 18; a read error is the likely cause, and the protein listed here is the DNA translation. This chain links TRDV1 with TRDJ1, with D possibly being TRDD3 (7 bases). The germline CDR1 and CDR2 sequences are TSWWSYY and QGS. CDR3 size: 19 residues. The CDR3 protein is CALGNLPGGWGQYTDKLTF. The CDR3 region has the DNA TGTGCTCTTGGGAACCTTCCGGGCGGCTGGGGGCAGTACACCGATAAACTCACCTTT.

On this clone itself: The TCRdb protein, from a much larger clone, departs from this DNA's translation at residue 5, likely by read error; the protein shown derives from the DNA. The V call is TRDV2, the J call TRDJ1; the match to TRDD3 covers 8 bases. TCRdb gives no J gene; it was assigned here by matching the DNA to germline. V gave up 3 bases and J gave up 0 bases; unmatched junction bases: 8. Germline lookup yields CDR1 GEAIGNYY and CDR2 EKD. This CDR3 has 16 amino acids. The CDR3 region is CACDGVLGAYTDKLIF. The CDR3 DNA follows: TGTGCCTGTGACGGAGTACTGGGGGCCTACACCGATAAACTCATCTTT.

This clone has more than one count but fewer than ten. TCRdb's entry gives the protein of a much larger clone, which mismatches this DNA's translation at residue 19, likely from a read error; the protein reported here is translated from the DNA. This chain joins TRDV1 and TRDJ1, with D perhaps TRDD3 (6 bases). The CDR3 covers 21 residues. CDR1 is TSWWSYY, CDR2 QGS, per germline. The DNA of the CDR3 is TGTGCTCTTGGGCTAAAGGTCTCTCGTCCTGGGGACAGACGGTACACCGATAAACCCATCTTT. It specifies CALGLKVSRPGDRRYTDKPIF.

This clone was seen a handful of times. The mismatch at residue 8 between this DNA's translation and the TCRdb protein of a much larger clone likely reflects a read error; the protein shown is translated from the DNA. The rearrangement joins TRDV1 to TRDJ1, with 11 bases identical to TRDD3. Germline CDR1 reads TSWWSYY; CDR2 reads QGS. J lost 0 bases, V lost 3 bases, and 12 bases had no gene match. The CDR3 loop spans 19 amino acids. CDR3 in DNA: TGTGCTCTTGGGGACCTGTCACCCTCTGGGGGATACTACACCGATAAACTCATCTTT. As protein: CALGDLSPSGGYYTDKLIF.

As for this clone: The protein held in TCRdb is that of a much larger clone and does not match this DNA's translation at residues 10 and 16, likely because of a read error; the protein shown is translated from the DNA. The rearrangement links TRDV3 to TRDJ1; 8 nucleotides match TRDD3. This CDR3 region has 24 residues. Germline loops: CDR1 TVYSNPD, CDR2 GDNSRS (reference sequence). V was pared by 2 bases and J by 0 bases, with 35 bases of the junction left unmatched. The chain's CDR3 is CAFSVQDWGLYHSATAFYTDKLIF. The DNA for the CDR3 is TGTGCCTTTTCAGTTCAAGACTGGGGGTTATACCACTCCGCTACAGCATTCTACACCGATAAACTCATCTTT.